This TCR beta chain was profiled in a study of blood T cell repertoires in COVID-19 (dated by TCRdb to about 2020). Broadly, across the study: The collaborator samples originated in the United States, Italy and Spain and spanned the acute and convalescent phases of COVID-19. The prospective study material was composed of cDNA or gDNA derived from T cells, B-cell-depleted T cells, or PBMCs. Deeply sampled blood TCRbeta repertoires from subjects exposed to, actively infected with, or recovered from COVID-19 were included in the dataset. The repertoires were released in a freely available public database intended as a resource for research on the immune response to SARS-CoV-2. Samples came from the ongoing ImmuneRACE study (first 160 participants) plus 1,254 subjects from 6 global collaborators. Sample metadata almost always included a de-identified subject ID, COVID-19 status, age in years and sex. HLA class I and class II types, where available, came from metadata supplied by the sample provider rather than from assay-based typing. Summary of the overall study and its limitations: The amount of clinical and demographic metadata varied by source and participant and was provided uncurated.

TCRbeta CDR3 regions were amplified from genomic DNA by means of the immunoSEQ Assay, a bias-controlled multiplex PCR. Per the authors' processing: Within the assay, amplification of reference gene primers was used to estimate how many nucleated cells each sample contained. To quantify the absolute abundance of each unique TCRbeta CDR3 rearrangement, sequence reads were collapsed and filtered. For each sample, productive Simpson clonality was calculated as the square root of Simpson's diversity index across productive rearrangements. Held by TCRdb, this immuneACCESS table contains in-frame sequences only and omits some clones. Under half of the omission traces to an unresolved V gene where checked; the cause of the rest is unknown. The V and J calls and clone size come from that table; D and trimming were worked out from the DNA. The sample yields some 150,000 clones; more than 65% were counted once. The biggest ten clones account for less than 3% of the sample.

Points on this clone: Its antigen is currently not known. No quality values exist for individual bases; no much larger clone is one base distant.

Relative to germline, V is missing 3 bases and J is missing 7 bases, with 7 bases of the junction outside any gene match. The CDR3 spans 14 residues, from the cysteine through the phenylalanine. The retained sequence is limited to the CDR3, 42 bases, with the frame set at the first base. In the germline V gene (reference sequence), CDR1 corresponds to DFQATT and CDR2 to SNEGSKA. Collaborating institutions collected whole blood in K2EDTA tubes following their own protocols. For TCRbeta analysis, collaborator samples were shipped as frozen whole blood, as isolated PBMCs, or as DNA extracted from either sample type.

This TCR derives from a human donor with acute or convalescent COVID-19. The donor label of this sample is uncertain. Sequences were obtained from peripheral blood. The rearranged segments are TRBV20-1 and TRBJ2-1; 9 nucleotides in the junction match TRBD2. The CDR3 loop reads CSASTAGGGNEQFF. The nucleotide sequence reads TGCAGTGCTAGTACAGCGGGAGGTGGTAATGAGCAGTTCTTC.